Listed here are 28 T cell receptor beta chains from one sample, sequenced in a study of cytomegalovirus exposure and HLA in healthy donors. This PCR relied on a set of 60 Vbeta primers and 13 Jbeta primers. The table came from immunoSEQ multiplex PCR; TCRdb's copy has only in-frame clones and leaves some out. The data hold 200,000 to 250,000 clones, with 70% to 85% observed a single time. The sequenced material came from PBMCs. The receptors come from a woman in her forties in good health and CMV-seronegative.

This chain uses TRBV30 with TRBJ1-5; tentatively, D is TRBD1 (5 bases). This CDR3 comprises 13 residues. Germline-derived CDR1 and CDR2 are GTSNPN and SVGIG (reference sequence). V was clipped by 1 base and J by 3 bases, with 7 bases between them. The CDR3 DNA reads TGTGCCTGGAGTGACAGGAACAATCAGCCCCAGCATTTT. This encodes CAWSDRNNQPQHF.

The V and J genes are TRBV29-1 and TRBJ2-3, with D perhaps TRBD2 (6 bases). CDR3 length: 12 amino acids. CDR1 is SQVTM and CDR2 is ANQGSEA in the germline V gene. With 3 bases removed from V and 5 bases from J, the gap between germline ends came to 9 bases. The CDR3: CSVEGGGDTQYF. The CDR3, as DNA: TGCAGCGTTGAGGGGGGTGGAGATACGCAGTATTTT.

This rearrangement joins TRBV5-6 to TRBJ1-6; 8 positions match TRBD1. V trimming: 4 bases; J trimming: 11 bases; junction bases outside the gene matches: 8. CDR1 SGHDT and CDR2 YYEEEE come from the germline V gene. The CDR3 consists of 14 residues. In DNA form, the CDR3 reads TGTGCCAGCAGCGCAGGACAGGGTTTGACACCCCTCCACTTT. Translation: CASSAGQGLTPLHF.

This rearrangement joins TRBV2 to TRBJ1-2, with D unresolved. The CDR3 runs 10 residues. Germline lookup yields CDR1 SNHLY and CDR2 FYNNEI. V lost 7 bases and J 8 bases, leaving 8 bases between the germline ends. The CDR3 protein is CASIRLGYTF. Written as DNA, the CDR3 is TGTGCCAGCATAAGACTAGGCTACACCTTC.

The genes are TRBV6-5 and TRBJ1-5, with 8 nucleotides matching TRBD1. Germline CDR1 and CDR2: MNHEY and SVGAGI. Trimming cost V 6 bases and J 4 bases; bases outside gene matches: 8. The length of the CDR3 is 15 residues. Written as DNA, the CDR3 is TGTGCCAGCAGACCCTTGACAGGGGTAAATCAGCCCCAGCATTTT. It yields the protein CASRPLTGVNQPQHF.

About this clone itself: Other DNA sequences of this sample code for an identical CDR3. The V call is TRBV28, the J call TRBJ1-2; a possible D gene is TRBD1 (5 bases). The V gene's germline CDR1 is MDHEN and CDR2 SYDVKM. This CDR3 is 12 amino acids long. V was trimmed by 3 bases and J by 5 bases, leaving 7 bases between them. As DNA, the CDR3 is TGTGCCAGCAGTTTTAGGGGATATGGCTACACCTTC. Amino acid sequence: CASSFRGYGYTF.

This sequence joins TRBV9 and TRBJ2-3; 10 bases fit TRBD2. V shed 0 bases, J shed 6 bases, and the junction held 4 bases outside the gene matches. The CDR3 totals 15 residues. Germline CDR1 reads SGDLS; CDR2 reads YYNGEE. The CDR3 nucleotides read TGTGCCAGCAGCGTAGAGGGACTAGCGATGGATACGCAGTATTTT. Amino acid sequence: CASSVEGLAMDTQYF.

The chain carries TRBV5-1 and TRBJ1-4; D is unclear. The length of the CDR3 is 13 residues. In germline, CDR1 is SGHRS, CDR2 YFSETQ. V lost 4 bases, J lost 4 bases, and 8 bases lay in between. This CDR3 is CASSEANNEKLFF. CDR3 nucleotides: TGCGCCAGCAGCGAGGCGAATAATGAAAAACTGTTTTTT.

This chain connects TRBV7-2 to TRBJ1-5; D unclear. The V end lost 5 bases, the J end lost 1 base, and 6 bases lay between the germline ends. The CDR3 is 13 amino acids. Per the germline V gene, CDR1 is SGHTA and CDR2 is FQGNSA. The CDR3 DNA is TGTGCCAGCAGCCGAAGCAGCAATCAGCCCCAGCATTTT. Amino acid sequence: CASSRSSNQPQHF.

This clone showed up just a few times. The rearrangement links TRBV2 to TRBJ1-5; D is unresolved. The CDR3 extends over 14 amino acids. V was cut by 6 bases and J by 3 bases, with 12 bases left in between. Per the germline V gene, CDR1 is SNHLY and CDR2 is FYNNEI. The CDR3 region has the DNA TGTGCCAGCAGCAAAGAGCAGGACAATCAGCCCCAGCATTTT. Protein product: CASSKEQDNQPQHF. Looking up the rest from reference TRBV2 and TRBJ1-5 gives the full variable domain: EPEVTQTPSHQVTQMGQEVILRCVPISNHLYFYWYRQILGQKVEFLVSFYNNEISEKSEIFDDQFSVERPDGSNFTLKIRSTKLEDSAMYFCASSKEQDNQPQHFGDGTRLSIL.

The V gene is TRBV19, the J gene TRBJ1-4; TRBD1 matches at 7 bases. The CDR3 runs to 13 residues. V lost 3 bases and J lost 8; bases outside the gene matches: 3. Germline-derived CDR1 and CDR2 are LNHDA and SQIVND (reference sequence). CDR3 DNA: TGTGCCAGTAGTATTAACAGGGGAGAAAAACTGTTTTTT. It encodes CASSINRGEKLFF. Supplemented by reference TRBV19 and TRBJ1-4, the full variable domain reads DGGITQSPKYLFRKEGQNVTLSCEQNLNHDAMYWYRQDPGQGLRLIYYSQIVNDFQKGDIAEGYSVSREKKESFPLTVTSAQKNPTAFYLCASSINRGEKLFFGSGTQLSVL.

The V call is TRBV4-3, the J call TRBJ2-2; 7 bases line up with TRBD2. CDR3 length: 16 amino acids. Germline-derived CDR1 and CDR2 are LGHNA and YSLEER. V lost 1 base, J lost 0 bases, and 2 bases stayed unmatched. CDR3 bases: TGCGCCAGCAGCCAAGGCCTAGCGGCGAACACCGGGGAGCTGTTTTTT. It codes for CASSQGLAANTGELFF.

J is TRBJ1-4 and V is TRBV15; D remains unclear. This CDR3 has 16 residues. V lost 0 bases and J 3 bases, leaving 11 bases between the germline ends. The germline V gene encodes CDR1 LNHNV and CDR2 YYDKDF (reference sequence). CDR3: CATSRELNPANEKLFF. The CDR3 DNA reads TGTGCCACCAGCAGAGAGCTAAACCCGGCTAATGAAAAACTGTTTTTT. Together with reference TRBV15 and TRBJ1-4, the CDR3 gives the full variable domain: DAMVIQNPRYQVTQFGKPVTLSCSQTLNHNVMYWYQQKSSQAPKLLFHYYDKDFNNEADTPDNFQSRRPNTSFCFLDIRSPGLGDTAMYLCATSRELNPANEKLFFGSGTQLSVL.

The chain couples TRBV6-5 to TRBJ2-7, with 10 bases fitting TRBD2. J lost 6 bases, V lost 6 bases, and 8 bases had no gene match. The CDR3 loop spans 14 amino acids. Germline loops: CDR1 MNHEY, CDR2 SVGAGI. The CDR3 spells CASRGLAFLSEQYF. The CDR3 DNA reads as TGTGCCAGCAGGGGACTAGCGTTTCTTAGCGAGCAGTACTTC.

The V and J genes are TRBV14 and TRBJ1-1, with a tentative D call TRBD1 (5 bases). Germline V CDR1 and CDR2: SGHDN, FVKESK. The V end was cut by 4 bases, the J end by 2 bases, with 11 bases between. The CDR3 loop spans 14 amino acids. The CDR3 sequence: CASSLTQGNTEAFF. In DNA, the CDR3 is TGTGCCAGCAGCCTGACGCAGGGAAACACTGAAGCTTTCTTT.

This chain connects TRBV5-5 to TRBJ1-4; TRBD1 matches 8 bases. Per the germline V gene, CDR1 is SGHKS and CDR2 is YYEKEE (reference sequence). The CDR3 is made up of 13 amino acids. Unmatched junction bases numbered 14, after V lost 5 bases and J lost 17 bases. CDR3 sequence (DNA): TGTGCCAGCAGTCCACGGACAGGGAGGGTTTCCTTTTTT. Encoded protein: CASSPRTGRVSFF. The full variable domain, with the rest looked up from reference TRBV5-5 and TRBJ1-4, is DAGVTQSPTHLIKTRGQQVTLRCSPISGHKSVSWYQQVLGQGPQFIFQYYEKEERGRGNFPDRFSARQFPNYSSELNVNALLLGDSALYLCASSPRTGRVSFFGSGTQLSVL.

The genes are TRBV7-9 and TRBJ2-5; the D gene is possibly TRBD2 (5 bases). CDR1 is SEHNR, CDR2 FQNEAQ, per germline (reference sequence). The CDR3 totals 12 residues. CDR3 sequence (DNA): TGTGTCGCGAGGGCAAATCAAGAGACCCAGTACTTC. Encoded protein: CVARANQETQYF.

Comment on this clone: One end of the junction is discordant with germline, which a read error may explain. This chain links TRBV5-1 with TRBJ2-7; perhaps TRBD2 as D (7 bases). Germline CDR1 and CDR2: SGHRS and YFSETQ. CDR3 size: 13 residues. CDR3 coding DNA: TGCGCCACCAGCAAGGGGGGGCCGGACGAGCAGTACTTC. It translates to CATSKGGPDEQYF.

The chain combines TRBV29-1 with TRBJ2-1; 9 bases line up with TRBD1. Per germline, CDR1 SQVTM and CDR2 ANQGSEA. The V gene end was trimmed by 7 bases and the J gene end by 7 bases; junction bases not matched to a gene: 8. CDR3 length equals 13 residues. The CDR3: CSATGTGLNEQFF. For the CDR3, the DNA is TGCAGCGCAACCGGGACAGGGTTAAATGAGCAGTTCTTC.

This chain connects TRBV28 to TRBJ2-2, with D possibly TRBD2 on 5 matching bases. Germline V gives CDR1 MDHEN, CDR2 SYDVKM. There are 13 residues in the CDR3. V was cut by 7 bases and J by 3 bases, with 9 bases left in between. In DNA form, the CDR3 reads TGTGCCAGCATCCGGACTGACACCGGGGAGCTGTTTTTT. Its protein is CASIRTDTGELFF.

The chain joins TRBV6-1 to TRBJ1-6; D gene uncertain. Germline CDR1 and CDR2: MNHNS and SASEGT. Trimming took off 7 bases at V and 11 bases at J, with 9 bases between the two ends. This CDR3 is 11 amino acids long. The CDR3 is CASKALAPLHF. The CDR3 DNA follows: TGTGCCAGCAAAGCTCTAGCACCCCTCCACTTT.

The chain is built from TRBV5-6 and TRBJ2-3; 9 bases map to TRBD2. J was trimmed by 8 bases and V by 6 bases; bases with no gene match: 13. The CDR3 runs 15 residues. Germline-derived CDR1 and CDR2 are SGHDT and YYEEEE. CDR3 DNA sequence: TGTGCCAGCACCCTCCGGTGGCGGGGGGGCCGTACGCAGTATTTT. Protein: CASTLRWRGGRTQYF.

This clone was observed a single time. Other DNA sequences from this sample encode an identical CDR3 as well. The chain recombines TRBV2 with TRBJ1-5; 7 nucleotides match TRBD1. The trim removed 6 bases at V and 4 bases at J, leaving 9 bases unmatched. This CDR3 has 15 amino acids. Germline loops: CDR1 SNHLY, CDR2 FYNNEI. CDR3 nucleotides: TGTGCCAGCAGCGAGGGCGGGGACAGTAATCAGCCCCAGCATTTT. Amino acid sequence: CASSEGGDSNQPQHF.

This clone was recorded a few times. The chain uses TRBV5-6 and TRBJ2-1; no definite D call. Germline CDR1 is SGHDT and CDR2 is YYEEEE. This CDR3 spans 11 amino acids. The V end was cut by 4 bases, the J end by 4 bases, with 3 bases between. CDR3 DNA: TGTGCCAGCAGCCTTTACAATGAGCAGTTCTTC. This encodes CASSLYNEQFF.

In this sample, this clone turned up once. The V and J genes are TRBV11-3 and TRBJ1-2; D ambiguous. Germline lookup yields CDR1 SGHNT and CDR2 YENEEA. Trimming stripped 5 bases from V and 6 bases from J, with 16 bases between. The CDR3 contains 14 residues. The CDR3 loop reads CASSPHDFGNGYTF. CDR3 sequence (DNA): TGTGCCAGCAGCCCCCATGATTTTGGCAATGGCTACACCTTC.

The CDR3 region has the DNA TGTGCCAGCAGCAGTCCCCAGGGGGAGACCCAGTACTTC. Encoded protein: CASSSPQGETQYF. V usage is TRBV9 and J usage is TRBJ2-5; the D gene is possibly TRBD1 (6 bases). CDR1 and CDR2 from the germline V gene are SGDLS and YYNGEE. V lost 4 bases, J lost 5 bases, and 12 bases lay in between. There are 13 residues in the CDR3.

In nucleotides, the CDR3 is TGTGCCAGCAGTGAATATTCAGGGGGCGCCTACTATGGCTACACCTTC. It encodes CASSEYSGGAYYGYTF. This chain links TRBV2 with TRBJ1-2; 8 nucleotides match TRBD1. Germline V CDR1 and CDR2: SNHLY, FYNNEI. Trimming cost V 2 bases and J 3 bases; bases outside gene matches: 8. The CDR3 runs 16 residues.

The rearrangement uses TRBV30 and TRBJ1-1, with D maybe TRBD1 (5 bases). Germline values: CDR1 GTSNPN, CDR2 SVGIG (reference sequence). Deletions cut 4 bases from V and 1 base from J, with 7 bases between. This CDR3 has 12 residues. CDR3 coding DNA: TGTGCCTGGATTCAGGGGAACACTGAAGCTTTCTTT. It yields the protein CAWIQGNTEAFF.